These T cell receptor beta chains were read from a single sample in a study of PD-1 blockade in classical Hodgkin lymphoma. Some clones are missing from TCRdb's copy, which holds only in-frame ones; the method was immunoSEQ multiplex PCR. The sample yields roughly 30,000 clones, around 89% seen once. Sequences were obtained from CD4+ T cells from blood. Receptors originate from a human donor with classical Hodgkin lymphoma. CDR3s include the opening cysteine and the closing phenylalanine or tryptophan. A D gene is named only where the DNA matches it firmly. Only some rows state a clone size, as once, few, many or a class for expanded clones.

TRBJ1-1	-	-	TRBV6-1	TGTGCCAGCAGTGAACGACAGATGAACACTGAAGCTTTCTTT	CASSERQMNTEAFF
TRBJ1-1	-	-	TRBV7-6	TGTGCCAGCAGCTTAGGGACCGGGAACACTGAAGCTTTCTTT	CASSLGTGNTEAFF
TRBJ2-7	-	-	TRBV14	TGTGCCAGCAGCCAAGAGAAAGCTTATACCTACGAGCAGTACTTC	CASSQEKAYTYEQYF
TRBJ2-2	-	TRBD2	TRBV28	TGTGCCAGCAGTTCTGGAGCAGCGGGATACGACCGGGAGCTGTTTTTT	CASSSGAAGYDRELFF
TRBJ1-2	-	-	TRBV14	TGTGCCAGCAGCCAAGTTGTTTCCGCGAACTATGGCTACACCTTC	CASSQVVSANYGYTF
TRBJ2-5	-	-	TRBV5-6	TGTGCCAGCAGCTTAGACAGGAGGGTAGAGACCCAGTACTTC	CASSLDRRVETQYF
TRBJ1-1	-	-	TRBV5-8	TGTGCCAGCAGCTTGTATGCGGGCACTGAAGCTTTCTTT	CASSLYAGTEAFF
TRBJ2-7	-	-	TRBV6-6	TGTGCCAGCAGTTATACCAGATGGACCTACGAGCAGTACTTC	CASSYTRWTYEQYF
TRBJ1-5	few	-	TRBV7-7	TGTGCCCCAGGCCAATTATGGCCCTCCAGCCAGCCCCAGCATTTT	CAPGQLWPSSQPQHF
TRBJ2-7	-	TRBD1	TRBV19	TGTGCCAGTAGTGTTACCGGGACAGGGGCCTACGAGCAGTACTTC	CASSVTGTGAYEQYF
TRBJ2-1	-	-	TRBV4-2	TGTGCCAGCAGCCAAGAAAGCCGAGGGGCCTCCTACAATGAGCAGTTCTTC	CASSQESRGASYNEQFF
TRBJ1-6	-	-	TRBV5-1	TGCGCCAGCAGCTTGGCCGACCTAATAAGCACACCCCTCCACTTT	CASSLADLISTPLHF
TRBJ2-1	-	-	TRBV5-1	TGCGCCAGCAGCTTGGAAGGGGGCTCCTACAATGAGCAGTTCTTC	CASSLEGGSYNEQFF
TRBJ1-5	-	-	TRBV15	TGTGCCACCAGCAGAAAAACCTCCAGGGGATCGGGCCAGCCCCAGCATTTT	CATSRKTSRGSGQPQHF
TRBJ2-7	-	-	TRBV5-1	TGCGCCAGCAGCTTGGAAGGCAGGGGAGGACTAGAAGAGCAGTACTTC	CASSLEGRGGLEEQYF
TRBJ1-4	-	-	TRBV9	TGTGCCAGCAACGAACAGGGAACAGGAGAAAAACTGTTTTTT	CASNEQGTGEKLFF
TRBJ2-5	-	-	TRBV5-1	TGCGCCAGCAGCTTTCCAGGGCGAGAGACCCAGTACTTC	CASSFPGRETQYF
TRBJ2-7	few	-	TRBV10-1	TGCGCCCGACGGACAAACGGGACATCCTCCTACGAGCAGTACTTC	CARRTNGTSSYEQYF